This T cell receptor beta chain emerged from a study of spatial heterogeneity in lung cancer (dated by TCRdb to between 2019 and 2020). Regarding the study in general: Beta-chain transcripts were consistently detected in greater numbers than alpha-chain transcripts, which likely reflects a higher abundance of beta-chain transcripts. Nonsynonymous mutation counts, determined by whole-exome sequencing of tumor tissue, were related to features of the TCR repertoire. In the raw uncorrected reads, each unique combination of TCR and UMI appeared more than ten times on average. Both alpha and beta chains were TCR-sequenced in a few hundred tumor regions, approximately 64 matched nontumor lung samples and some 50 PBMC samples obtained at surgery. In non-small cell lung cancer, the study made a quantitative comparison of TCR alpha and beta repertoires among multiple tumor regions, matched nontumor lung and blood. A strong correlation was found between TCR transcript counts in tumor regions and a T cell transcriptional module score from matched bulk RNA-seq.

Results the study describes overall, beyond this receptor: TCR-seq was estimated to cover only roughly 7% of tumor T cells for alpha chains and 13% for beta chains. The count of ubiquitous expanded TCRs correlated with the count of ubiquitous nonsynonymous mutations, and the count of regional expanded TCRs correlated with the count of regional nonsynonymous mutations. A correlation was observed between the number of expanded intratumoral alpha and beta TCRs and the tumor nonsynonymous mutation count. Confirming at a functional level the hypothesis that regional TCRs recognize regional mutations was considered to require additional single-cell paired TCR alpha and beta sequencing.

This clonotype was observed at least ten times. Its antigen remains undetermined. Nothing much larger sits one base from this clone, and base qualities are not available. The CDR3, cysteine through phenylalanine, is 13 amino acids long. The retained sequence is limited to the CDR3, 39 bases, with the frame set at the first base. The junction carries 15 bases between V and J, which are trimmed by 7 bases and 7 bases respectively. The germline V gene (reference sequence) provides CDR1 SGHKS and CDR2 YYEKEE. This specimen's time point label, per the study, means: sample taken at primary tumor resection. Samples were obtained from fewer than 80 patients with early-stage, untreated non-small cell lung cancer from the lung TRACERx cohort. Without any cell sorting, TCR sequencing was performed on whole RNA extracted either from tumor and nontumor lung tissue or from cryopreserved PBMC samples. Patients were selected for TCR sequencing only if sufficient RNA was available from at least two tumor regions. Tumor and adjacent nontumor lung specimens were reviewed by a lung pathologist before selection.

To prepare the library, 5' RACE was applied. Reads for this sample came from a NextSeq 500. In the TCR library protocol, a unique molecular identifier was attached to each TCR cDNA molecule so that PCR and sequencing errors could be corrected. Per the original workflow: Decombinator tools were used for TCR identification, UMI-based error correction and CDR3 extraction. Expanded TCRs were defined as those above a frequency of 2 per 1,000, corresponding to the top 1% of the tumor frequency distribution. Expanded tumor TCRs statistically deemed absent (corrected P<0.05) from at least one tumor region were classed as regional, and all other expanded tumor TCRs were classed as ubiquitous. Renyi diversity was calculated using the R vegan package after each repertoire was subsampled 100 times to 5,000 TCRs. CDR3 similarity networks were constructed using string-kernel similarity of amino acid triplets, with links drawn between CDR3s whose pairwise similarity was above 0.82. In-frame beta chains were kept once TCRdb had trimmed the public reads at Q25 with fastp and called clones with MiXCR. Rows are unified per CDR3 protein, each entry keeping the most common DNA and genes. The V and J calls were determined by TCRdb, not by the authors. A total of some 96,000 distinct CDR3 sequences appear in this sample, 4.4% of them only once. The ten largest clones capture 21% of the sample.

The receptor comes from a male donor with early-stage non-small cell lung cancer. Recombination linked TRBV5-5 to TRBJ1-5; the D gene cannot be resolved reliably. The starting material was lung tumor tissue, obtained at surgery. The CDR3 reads CASSFEWQQPQHF. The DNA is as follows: TGTGCCAGCTCTTTCGAATGGCAGCAGCCCCAGCATTTT.